These 5 T cell receptor beta chains were sequenced from one sample in a study of blood T cells in healthy people across ages. Sample-barcoded 5' priming and a J-beta primer mix drove a second PCR of roughly 7 to 11 cycles. TCRdb fed the 5' RACE reads into MiXCR, producing one record per CDR3 protein. The data contain more than 700,000 distinct CDR3 sequences, approximately 55% of them singletons. Sequenced sample: blood. The source of these receptors is an older man in good health.

This clonotype was observed a handful of times. V and J are TRBV24-1 and TRBJ2-5; D is uncertain. Trimming removed 3 bases from V and 11 bases from J, with 3 bases in between. The germline V gene has CDR1 KGHDR and CDR2 SFDVKD. The CDR3 sequence is 9 residues long. CDR3 DNA sequence: TGTGCCACCAGTGATGGGCAGTACTTC. It yields the protein CATSDGQYF.

This sequence joins TRBV27 and TRBJ1-6, with D tentatively TRBD1 (6 bases). The CDR3 totals 15 residues. Germline lookup yields CDR1 MNHEY and CDR2 SMNVEV (reference sequence). Trimming cost V 2 bases and J 5 bases, with 10 bases left between them. For the CDR3, the DNA is TGTGCCAGCAGTTTAGAGGGGGAACATAATTCACCCCTCCACTTT. It encodes CASSLEGEHNSPLHF.

This chain joins TRBV6-6 and TRBJ2-1, with 8 nucleotides matching TRBD2. Per germline, CDR1 MNHNY and CDR2 SVGAGI (reference sequence). The CDR3 consists of 15 residues. V lost 7 bases to trimming and J lost 5 bases; unmatched junction nucleotides: 10. The CDR3 here is CASTPSGRGDNEQFF. The CDR3 nucleotides are TGTGCCAGCACTCCCAGCGGGAGAGGCGACAATGAGCAGTTCTTC.

This clonotype was seen only once. V is TRBV4-2 and J is TRBJ2-5, with D possibly being TRBD1 (6 bases). The DNA matches TRBJ2-7 better at its end, which makes the J call doubtful. Germline-derived CDR1 and CDR2 are LGHNA and YNFKEQ. The CDR3 totals 15 residues. Here the CDR3 reads CASSQSGGRNYEQYF. In nucleotides, the CDR3 is TGTGCCAGCAGCCAATCTGGGGGCAGGAACTACGAGCAGTACTTC.

Turning to this clonotype: At one end, the junction sequence differs from germline, possibly due to a read error. The chain carries TRBV7-9 and TRBJ2-5; tentative D call: TRBD2 (5 bases). Germline-derived CDR1 and CDR2 are SEHNR and FQNEAQ (reference sequence). CDR3 length equals 16 residues. The DNA for the CDR3 is TGTGCCAGCAGCCCGGGATGGGGATATTACCAAGCGACCCAGTACTTC. This sequence encodes CASSPGWGYYQATQYF. Together with reference TRBV7-9 and TRBJ2-5, the CDR3 gives the full variable domain: DTGVSQNPRHKITKRGQNVTFRCDPISEHNRLYWYRQTLGQGPEFLTYFQNEAQLEKSRLLSDRFSAERPKGSFSTLEIQRTEQGDSAMYLCASSPGWGYYQATQYFGPGTRLLVL.